Shown below are 32 T cell receptor beta chains from a single sample sequenced in a study of T cell repertoires in cytomegalovirus infection. One entry per CDR3 protein, called by TCRdb with MiXCR from the reads. There are some 270,000 distinct CDR3 sequences in the sample; 22% occur only once, and about 21% lies in the top ten. The antigens for these receptors are not known. Sequenced here: cultured PBMCs, sampled from culture after CMV antigen stimulation. The origin of the receptors is a human donor in good health (CMV status not recorded). Some clones in this sample may be carry-over from other donors' samples.

The chain employs TRBV3-1 and TRBJ2-1; 7 nucleotides match TRBD2. In germline, CDR1 is LGHDT, CDR2 YNNKEL (reference sequence). There are 17 residues in the CDR3. The V segment lost 4 bases and the J segment 3 bases; nucleotides outside the gene matches: 12. The CDR3 DNA reads as TGTGCCAGCAGCCGAGTACTAGCGACTGGGGGCTACAATGAGCAGTTCTTC. Its translation: CASSRVLATGGYNEQFF.

The rearrangement joins TRBV6-1 to TRBJ2-1; 14 nucleotides align to TRBD2. Germline assignment: CDR1 MNHNS and CDR2 SASEGT. V gave up 5 bases and J gave up 2 bases; unmatched junction bases: 17. The CDR3 totals 21 residues. The CDR3: CASSFRGGAMGLAGAYNEQFF. The CDR3 region has the DNA TGTGCCAGCAGTTTCAGGGGGGGGGCCATGGGACTAGCGGGAGCCTACAATGAGCAGTTCTTC.

The table lists this clonotype with a few counts. One end of the junction is discordant with germline, which a read error may explain. The chain is built from TRBV27 and TRBJ2-4, with D unclear. Germline V gene sequence: CDR1 MNHEY, CDR2 SMNVEV (reference sequence). This CDR3 comprises 10 residues. The CDR3 region is CASSSEPFHF. For the CDR3, the DNA is TGTGCCAGCAGTTCGGAGCCTTTCCACTTC.

This clonotype turned up a few times. The chain is built from TRBV27 and TRBJ2-3; D is possibly TRBD1 or TRBD2 (5 bases each). This CDR3 has 15 residues. V was shortened by 6 bases and J by 0 bases, with 13 bases between the two germline ends. CDR1 MNHEY and CDR2 SMNVEV come from the germline V gene (reference sequence). Written as DNA, the CDR3 is TGTGCCAGCAGCTCCCGGGACCCTAGCACAGATACGCAGTATTTT. Protein: CASSSRDPSTDTQYF.

This rearrangement joins TRBV7-9 to TRBJ2-5, with D maybe TRBD1 (5 bases). V dropped 1 base and J dropped 2 bases, with 11 bases sitting between them. The CDR3 runs to 15 residues. CDR1 and CDR2 (germline): SEHNR, FQNEAQ (reference sequence). CDR3 protein: CASSLGFRQQETQYF. CDR3 DNA sequence: TGTGCCAGCAGCTTAGGCTTTAGACAGCAAGAGACCCAGTACTTC.

This clonotype was counted ten times or more. The chain couples TRBV7-8 to TRBJ2-6; 10 bases fit TRBD2. The CDR3 runs 19 residues. Germline values: CDR1 SGHVS, CDR2 FQNEAQ. V lost 5 bases and J lost 1; bases outside the gene matches: 11. The DNA of the CDR3 is TGTGCCAGCAGCGAAACCCTAGCGGGAGTGGAATCTGGGGCCAACGTCCTGACTTTC. It encodes CASSETLAGVESGANVLTF.

This clonotype was recorded at least ten times. The rearrangement uses TRBV7-2 and TRBJ2-5; D may match TRBD1 or TRBD2 (5 bases each). Germline V gives CDR1 SGHTA, CDR2 FQGNSA. Trimming stripped 4 bases from V and 7 bases from J, with 19 bases between. CDR3 size: 15 residues. As DNA, the CDR3 is TGTGCCAGCAGCTCTAACCCGGGGCCCCGTGTGACCCAGTACTTC. Translated, it gives CASSSNPGPRVTQYF.

J is TRBJ2-5 and V is TRBV12-3 or TRBV12-4, with D possibly matching TRBD2 (5 bases). V lost 2 bases and J 7 bases, leaving 11 bases between the germline ends. The CDR3 consists of 13 residues. CDR3 amino acids: CASSLLGRGTQYF. CDR3 nucleotide sequence: TGTGCCAGCAGTTTACTCGGACGGGGGACCCAGTACTTC.

The table lists this clonotype with many counts. The chain employs TRBV19 and TRBJ2-1, with D maybe TRBD2 (5 bases). The CDR3 is made up of 12 amino acids. V was trimmed by 7 bases and J by 6 bases, leaving 10 bases between them. Germline V CDR1 and CDR2: LNHDA, SQIVND (reference sequence). The chain's CDR3 is CASTGSGNEQFF. CDR3 coding DNA: TGTGCCAGTACGGGGAGCGGCAATGAGCAGTTCTTC.

This clonotype was counted between two and nine times. The chain couples TRBV4-1 to TRBJ2-2; D is perhaps TRBD1 or TRBD2 (5 bases each). This CDR3 is built from 15 residues. The V end lost 5 bases, the J end lost 6 bases, and 16 bases lay between the germline ends. From germline, CDR1 is MGHRA and CDR2 YSYEKL. The CDR3 DNA reads as TGCGCCAGCAGCTTCGGGGCTGGGGCGGCCGGGGAGCTGTTTTTT. Translated, it gives CASSFGAGAAGELFF.

This clonotype came up once. V usage is TRBV12-3 or TRBV12-4 and J usage is TRBJ2-7; D unclear. The germline V and J ends were trimmed by 7 bases and 8 bases, with 12 bases remaining between them. The CDR3 is 11 residues long. The CDR3 protein is CASNLYRKQYV. CDR3 in DNA: TGTGCCAGCAATCTGTACCGAAAGCAGTACGTC.

This clonotype has a handful of counts. This chain connects TRBV18 to TRBJ2-5, with D unresolved. This CDR3 spans 12 amino acids. Germline V gene lookup returns CDR1 KGHSH and CDR2 LQKENI. Trimming shortened V by 6 bases and J by 3 bases, and 8 bases separated the two germline ends. The CDR3 coding sequence is TGTGCCAGCTCCCGCGTGGAAGAGACCCAGTACTTC. It translates to CASSRVEETQYF.

J is TRBJ1-2 and V is TRBV12-3 or TRBV12-4, with D tentatively TRBD1 (5 bases). CDR3 size: 15 residues. With 3 bases removed from V and 4 bases from J, the gap between germline ends came to 15 bases. CDR3: CASSLDTRSGYGYTF. The DNA for the CDR3 is TGTGCCAGCAGTTTGGACACCCGGTCGGGCTATGGCTACACCTTC.

This clonotype has at least ten counts. The chain is built from TRBV7-2 and TRBJ1-2; a possible D gene is TRBD1 (5 bases). Per the germline V gene, CDR1 is SGHTA and CDR2 is FQGNSA. The CDR3 covers 14 residues. V was pared by 3 bases and J by 6 bases, with 14 bases between. The CDR3 sequence is CASSFLQGVDGYTF. Here the CDR3 DNA reads TGTGCCAGCAGCTTTCTACAAGGGGTGGATGGCTACACCTTC.

This clonotype occurred many times. This sequence joins TRBV7-2 and TRBJ2-3; no clear D gene. The V gene's germline CDR1 is SGHTA and CDR2 FQGNSA. Trimming took off 5 bases at V and 0 bases at J, with 12 bases between the two ends. The CDR3 consists of 15 residues. The CDR3 DNA sequence: TGTGCCAGCAGCCCCCGGCCGGCAAGCACAGATACGCAGTATTTT. Protein: CASSPRPASTDTQYF.

The gene calls are TRBV28 and TRBJ1-1, with TRBD1 matching 9 bases. The CDR3 covers 12 residues. The V gene's germline CDR1 is MDHEN and CDR2 SYDVKM. After removal of 4 bases from V and 10 bases from J, the junction contained 4 bases not matched to a gene. The CDR3 DNA is TGTGCCAGCAGTTCCCGACAGGGGGGAGCTTTCTTT. Protein sequence: CASSSRQGGAFF.

This clonotype has ten or more counts. This sequence joins TRBV7-8 and TRBJ2-1; no firm D call. The CDR3 covers 15 residues. CDR1 SGHVS and CDR2 FQNEAQ come from the germline V gene. V was pared by 2 bases and J by 0 bases, with 8 bases between. CDR3 amino acids: CASSLMGLSYNEQFF. CDR3 DNA sequence: TGTGCCAGCAGCTTAATGGGCCTCTCCTACAATGAGCAGTTCTTC.

This chain links TRBV29-1 with TRBJ2-3; 10 bases fit TRBD1. With 3 bases clipped from V and 4 bases from J, the junction kept 7 bases outside the gene matches. This CDR3 is 15 amino acids long. The germline V gene has CDR1 SQVTM and CDR2 ANQGSEA. The CDR3 region is CSVDRGQGQADTQYF. The DNA of the CDR3 is TGCAGCGTTGACAGGGGACAGGGGCAAGCAGATACGCAGTATTTT.

This clonotype came up a few times. The chain joins TRBV5-8 to TRBJ2-2, with 7 positions matching TRBD1. Germline V CDR1 and CDR2: SGHTS, YDEGEE. The CDR3 sequence is 16 residues long. V lost 4 bases, J lost 4 bases, and 10 bases stayed unmatched. The CDR3 DNA follows: TGTGCCAGCAGCGGGCGAGGGACAGTTGCCACCGGGGAGCTGTTTTTT. Translation: CASSGRGTVATGELFF.

This clonotype was detected only a few times. The J gene is TRBJ2-4, the V gene TRBV25-1; a weak D match, TRBD1 (6 bases). Germline V gives CDR1 MGHDK, CDR2 SYGVNS. V was cut by 1 base and J by 1 base, with 14 bases left in between. CDR3 size: 17 residues. The CDR3 is CASSESQGKVAKNIQYF. DNA for the CDR3: TGTGCCAGCAGTGAATCCCAGGGGAAAGTGGCCAAAAACATTCAGTACTTC. Based on the CDR3 plus reference TRBV25-1 and TRBJ2-4, the full variable domain is EADIYQTPRYLVIGTGKKITLECSQTMGHDKMYWYQQDPGMELHLIHYSYGVNSTEKGDLSSESTVSRIRTEHFPLTLESARPSHTSQYLCASSESQGKVAKNIQYFGAGTRLSVL.

In its sample, this clonotype was seen a few times. The V call is TRBV18, the J call TRBJ2-7; 8 bases align to TRBD1. Germline V gene data show CDR1 as KGHSH and CDR2 as LQKENI. The V gene end was trimmed by 2 bases and the J gene end by 3 bases; junction bases not matched to a gene: 9. The CDR3 has 16 residues. CDR3 nucleotides: TGTGCCAGCTCACCATCGACTGGGACAGGAAACTACGAGCAGTACTTC. Its translation: CASSPSTGTGNYEQYF.

The chain has TRBV10-3 and TRBJ2-5, with a tentative D call TRBD2 (5 bases). The CDR3 loop spans 16 amino acids. Germline loops: CDR1 ENHRY, CDR2 SYGVKD. V lost 0 bases and J lost 2, with 13 bases in between. This chain's CDR3 is CAISESGEGFQETQYF. In nucleotides, the CDR3 is TGTGCCATCAGTGAGTCGGGAGAGGGCTTTCAAGAGACCCAGTACTTC.

In its sample, this clonotype was seen many times. The gene calls are TRBV6-2 or TRBV6-3 and TRBJ2-1; TRBD2 aligns across 7 bases. The junction had 5 bases not matched to a gene; V was cut back by 9 bases and J by 6 bases. Germline V gene lookup returns CDR1 MNHEY and CDR2 SVGEGT. CDR3 length equals 12 residues. The CDR3 sequence: CASKREANEQFF. CDR3 DNA: TGTGCCAGTAAGCGGGAAGCCAATGAGCAGTTCTTC.

The table lists this clonotype with a few counts. The rearrangement uses TRBV5-6 and TRBJ2-1, with a tentative D call TRBD2 (6 bases). Trimming shortened V by 4 bases and J by 6 bases, and 23 bases separated the two germline ends. Per germline, CDR1 SGHDT and CDR2 YYEEEE. The CDR3 spans 17 residues. The CDR3 reads CASSMFSGYAGSNEQFF. The CDR3 coding sequence is TGTGCCAGCAGCATGTTTTCAGGGTACGCCGGGAGCAATGAGCAGTTCTTC.

This rearrangement joins TRBV19 to TRBJ1-5; TRBD1 agrees at 8 bases. Germline CDR1 LNHDA, CDR2 SQIVND (reference sequence). V dropped 4 bases and J dropped 0; count of bases not matched to a gene: 11. CDR3 size: 18 residues. The CDR3 coding sequence is TGTGCCAGTAGTAGAGACAGGGGAGGATCTTATAGCAATCAGCCCCAGCATTTT. It codes for CASSRDRGGSYSNQPQHF.

A few counts support this clonotype. The chain is built from TRBV5-1 and TRBJ2-1; 10 bases are shared with TRBD2. J gave up 4 bases and V 4 bases, and 11 bases lay outside the gene matches. This CDR3 region has 17 residues. Germline-derived CDR1 and CDR2 are SGHRS and YFSETQ. CDR3 DNA sequence: TGCGCCAGCAGCCCCCAGGCCCGGACTAGCGGATACAATGAGCAGTTCTTC. This translates into CASSPQARTSGYNEQFF. Drawing the rest from reference TRBV5-1 and TRBJ2-1, the complete variable domain is KAGVTQTPRYLIKTRGQQVTLSCSPISGHRSVSWYQQTPGQGLQFLFEYFSETQRNKGNFPGRFSGRQFSNSRSEMNVSTLELGDSALYLCASSPQARTSGYNEQFFGPGTRLTVL.

Comment on this clonotype: This sequence may be a read error, since a much larger clone differs from it by one base. This rearrangement joins TRBV12-3 or TRBV12-4 to TRBJ1-1; TRBD1 might be the D (5 bases). The CDR3 spans 11 residues. Trimming stripped 6 bases from V and 6 bases from J, with 8 bases between. The CDR3: CASRKGPEAFF. The CDR3 nucleotides are TGTGCCAGCAGAAAGGGACCTGAAGCTTTCTTT.

The genes are TRBV11-3 and TRBJ1-2, with 9 bases fitting TRBD1. The CDR3 consists of 17 residues. V lost 1 base to trimming and J lost 4 bases; unmatched junction nucleotides: 10. Germline CDR1 SGHNT, CDR2 YENEEA. CDR3 in DNA: TGTGCCAGCAGCTTAGCGGGACAGGGACGTGTTGCCTATGGCTACACCTTC. It codes for CASSLAGQGRVAYGYTF.

This clonotype was detected a few times. The V gene is TRBV18, the J gene TRBJ1-2; unclear D gene. V lost 0 bases and J 5 bases, leaving 10 bases between the germline ends. This CDR3 is built from 14 residues. Germline CDR1 reads KGHSH; CDR2 reads LQKENI. The chain's CDR3 is CASSPPTTEYGYTF. Here the CDR3 DNA reads TGTGCCAGCTCACCACCGACGACCGAATATGGCTACACCTTC.

V usage is TRBV7-2 and J usage is TRBJ2-7, with 11 nucleotides matching TRBD1. J gave up 6 bases and V 5 bases, and 3 bases lay outside the gene matches. CDR1 SGHTA and CDR2 FQGNSA come from the germline V gene. CDR3 length: 13 amino acids. DNA of the CDR3: TGTGCCAGCAGCACGGACAGGGGGCGCGAGCAGTACTTC. It codes for CASSTDRGREQYF.

This clonotype was found many times. The chain recombines TRBV20-1 with TRBJ2-1; 11 bases match TRBD2. Germline CDR1 is DFQATT and CDR2 is SNEGSKA (reference sequence). There are 15 residues in the CDR3. The trim removed 8 bases at V and 5 bases at J, leaving 11 bases unmatched. The CDR3 region has the DNA TGCAGTCCGTGGGGCGGACTAGCGGGCCACAATGAGCAGTTCTTC. It encodes CSPWGGLAGHNEQFF.

This clonotype turned up a few times. V gene TRBV12-3 or TRBV12-4 combines with J gene TRBJ2-3, with 11 bases that match TRBD2. CDR3 length: 15 residues. The J segment lost 4 bases and the V segment lost 6 bases, leaving 6 bases of the junction unmatched. CDR3: CASSRYSGRADTQYF. CDR3 sequence (DNA): TGTGCCAGCAGCCGTTATAGCGGGAGGGCAGATACGCAGTATTTT.